This TCR beta chain was identified in a study of spatial heterogeneity in lung cancer. Study-level background: The authors sequenced available follow-up PBMC samples, taken a median of roughly 2 years after resection.

TCRdb passed the 5' RACE reads through MiXCR, listing each CDR3 protein once. The data contain fewer than 60,000 distinct CDR3 sequences, roughly 7% of them singletons. This sample's time point: blood at routine non-recurrence follow-up after resection. In each case, whole RNA from tumor, nontumor lung or frozen PBMC was sequenced unsorted. CDR3 length equals 15 residues. Germline CDR1 reads MNHEY; CDR2 reads SMNVEV (reference sequence). The V gene end was trimmed by 3 bases and the J gene end by 3 bases; junction bases not matched to a gene: 4. This specimen consisted of PBMCs, obtained at follow-up. The rearrangement uses TRBV27 and TRBJ2-3, with 9 bases fitting TRBD1. The source is a female donor with early-stage non-small cell lung cancer. For the CDR3, the DNA is TGTGCCAGCAGTTTCGACAGGGGGAGTACAGATACGCAGTATTTT. Translation: CASSFDRGSTDTQYF.